Ten or more counts support the clone carrying this TCR beta chain. Its matching antigen is unknown. This sample stems from a study of T cells after yellow fever vaccination. Study as a whole: Low-cell-number fractions underwent preparation using SMART-Seq v4 Ultra Low Input.

From the 5' RACE reads, TCRdb called clonotypes with MiXCR, one entry per CDR3 protein. The table shows around 300,000 distinct CDR3 sequences, with roughly 4% occurring only once. Study-level results: One caveat is that FACS-sorted repertoires could contain abundant clonotypes contaminating from the bulk population. It was a small share of clonotypes that appeared in both CD4 and CD8 compartments.

CDR1 MGHRA and CDR2 YSYEKL come from the germline V gene. This CDR3 is built from 16 residues. The V and J ends lost 1 base and 0 bases respectively, with 11 bases between them. This specimen was PBMCs, taken 5 days after the yellow fever booster vaccination. The rearrangement uses TRBV4-1 and TRBJ2-3; unclear D gene. The sequence came from a young man who received the YFV17D yellow fever vaccine. CDR3 sequence (DNA): TGCGCCAGCAGCCAAGTCAACCTAGTGAGCACAGATACGCAGTATTTT. This translates into CASSQVNLVSTDTQYF.